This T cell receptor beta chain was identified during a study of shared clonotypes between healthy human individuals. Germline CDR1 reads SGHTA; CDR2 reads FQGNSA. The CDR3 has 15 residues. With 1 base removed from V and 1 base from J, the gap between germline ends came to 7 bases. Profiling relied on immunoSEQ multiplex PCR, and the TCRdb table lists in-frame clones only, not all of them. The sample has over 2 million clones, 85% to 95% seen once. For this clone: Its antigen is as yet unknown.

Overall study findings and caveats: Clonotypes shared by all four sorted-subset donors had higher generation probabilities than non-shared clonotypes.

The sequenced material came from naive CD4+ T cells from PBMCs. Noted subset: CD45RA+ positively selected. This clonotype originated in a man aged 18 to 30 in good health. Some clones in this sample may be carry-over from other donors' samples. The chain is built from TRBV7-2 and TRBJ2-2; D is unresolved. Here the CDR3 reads CASSLVQMNTGELFF. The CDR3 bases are TGTGCCAGCAGCTTAGTTCAGATGAACACCGGGGAGCTGTTTTTT.